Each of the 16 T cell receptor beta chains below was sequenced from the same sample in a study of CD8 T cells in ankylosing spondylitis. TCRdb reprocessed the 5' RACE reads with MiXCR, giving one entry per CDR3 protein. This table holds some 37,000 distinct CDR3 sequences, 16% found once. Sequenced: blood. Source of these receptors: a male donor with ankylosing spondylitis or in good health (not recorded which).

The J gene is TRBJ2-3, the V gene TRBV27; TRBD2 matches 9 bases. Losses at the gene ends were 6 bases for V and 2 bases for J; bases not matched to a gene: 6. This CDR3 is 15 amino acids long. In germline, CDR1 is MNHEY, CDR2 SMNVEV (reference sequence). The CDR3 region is CASRSLAGLTDTQYF. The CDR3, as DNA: TGTGCCAGCAGGAGTCTAGCGGGGCTCACAGATACGCAGTATTTT.

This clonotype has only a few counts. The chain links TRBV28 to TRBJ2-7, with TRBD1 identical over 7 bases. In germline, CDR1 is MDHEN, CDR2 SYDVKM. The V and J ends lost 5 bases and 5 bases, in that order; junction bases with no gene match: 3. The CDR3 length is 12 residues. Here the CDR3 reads CASSDRVNEQYF. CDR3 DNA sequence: TGTGCCAGCAGTGACAGGGTCAACGAGCAGTACTTC.

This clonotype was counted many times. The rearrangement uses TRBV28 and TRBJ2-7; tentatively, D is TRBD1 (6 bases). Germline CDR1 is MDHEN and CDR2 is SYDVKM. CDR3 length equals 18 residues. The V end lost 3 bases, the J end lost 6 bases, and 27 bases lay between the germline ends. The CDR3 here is CASSFPQGSVSNLFEQYF. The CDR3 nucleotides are TGTGCCAGCAGTTTCCCTCAGGGGTCGGTATCCAATCTTTTCGAGCAGTACTTC.

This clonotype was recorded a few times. Here the CDR3 reads CASSADRGNTEAFF. In nucleotides, the CDR3 is TGTGCCAGCAGCGCTGACAGGGGGAACACTGAAGCTTTCTTT. The rearrangement uses TRBV7-9 and TRBJ1-1; 8 bases agree with TRBD1. Losses at the gene ends were 5 bases for V and 1 base for J; bases not matched to a gene: 3. The CDR3 consists of 14 residues. CDR1 SEHNR and CDR2 FQNEAQ come from the germline V gene (reference sequence).

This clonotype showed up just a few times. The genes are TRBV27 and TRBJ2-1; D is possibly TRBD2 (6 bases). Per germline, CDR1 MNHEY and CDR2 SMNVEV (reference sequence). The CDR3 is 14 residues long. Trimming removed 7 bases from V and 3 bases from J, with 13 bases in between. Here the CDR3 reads CASNRLADYNEQFF. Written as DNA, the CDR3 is TGTGCCAGCAATAGGTTAGCGGACTACAATGAGCAGTTCTTC.

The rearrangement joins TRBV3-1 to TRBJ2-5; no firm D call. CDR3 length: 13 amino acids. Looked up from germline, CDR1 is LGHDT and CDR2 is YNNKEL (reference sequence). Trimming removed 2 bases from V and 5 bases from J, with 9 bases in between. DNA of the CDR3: TGTGCCAGCAGCCAAAACGGGTTCGAGACCCAGTACTTC. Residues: CASSQNGFETQYF.

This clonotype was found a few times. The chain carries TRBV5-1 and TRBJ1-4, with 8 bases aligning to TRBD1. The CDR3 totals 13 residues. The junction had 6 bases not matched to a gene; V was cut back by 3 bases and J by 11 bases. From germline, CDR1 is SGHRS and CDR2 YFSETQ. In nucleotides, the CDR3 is TGCGCCAGCAGCTCCGTGGGACAGGCCAAACTGTTTTTT. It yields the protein CASSSVGQAKLFF. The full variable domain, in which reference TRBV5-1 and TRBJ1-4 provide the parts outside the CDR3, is KAGVTQTPRYLIKTRGQQVTLSCSPISGHRSVSWYQQTPGQGLQFLFEYFSETQRNKGNFPGRFSGRQFSNSRSEMNVSTLELGDSALYLCASSSVGQAKLFFGSGTQLSVL.

The CDR3 DNA is TGTGCCAGCAGTTTAGCTCGTGGGCAGTTCTTC. This sequence encodes CASSLARGQFF. The gene calls are TRBV28 and TRBJ2-1; no clear D gene. CDR1 and CDR2 from the germline V gene are MDHEN and SYDVKM. The CDR3 runs 11 residues. Trimming took off 2 bases at V and 12 bases at J, with 8 bases between the two ends.

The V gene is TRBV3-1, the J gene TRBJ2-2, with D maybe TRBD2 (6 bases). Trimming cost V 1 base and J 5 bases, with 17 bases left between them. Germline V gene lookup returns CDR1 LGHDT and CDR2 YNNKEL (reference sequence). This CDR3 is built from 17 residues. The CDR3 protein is CASSQGVGRVRTGELFF. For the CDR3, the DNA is TGTGCCAGCAGCCAAGGTGTCGGGAGAGTACGGACCGGGGAGCTGTTTTTT.

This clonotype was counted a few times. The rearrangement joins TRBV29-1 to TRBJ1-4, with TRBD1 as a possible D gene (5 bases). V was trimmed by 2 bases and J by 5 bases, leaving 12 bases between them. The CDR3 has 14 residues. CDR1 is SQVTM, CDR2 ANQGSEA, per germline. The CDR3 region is CSVERRDQNEKLFF. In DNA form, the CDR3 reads TGCAGCGTTGAAAGGAGGGACCAGAATGAAAAACTGTTTTTT.

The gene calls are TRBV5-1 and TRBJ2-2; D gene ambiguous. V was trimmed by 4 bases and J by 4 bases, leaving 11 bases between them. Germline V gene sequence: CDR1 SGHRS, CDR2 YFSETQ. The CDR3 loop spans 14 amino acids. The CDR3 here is CASSPTSLTGELFF. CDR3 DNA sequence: TGCGCCAGCAGCCCGACTTCCCTCACCGGGGAGCTGTTTTTT.

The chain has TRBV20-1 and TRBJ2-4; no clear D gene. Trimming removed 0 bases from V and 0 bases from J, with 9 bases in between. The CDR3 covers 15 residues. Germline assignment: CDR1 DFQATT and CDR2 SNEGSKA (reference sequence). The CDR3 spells CSARDADQAKNIQYF. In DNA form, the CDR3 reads TGCAGTGCTAGAGACGCGGACCAAGCCAAAAACATTCAGTACTTC.

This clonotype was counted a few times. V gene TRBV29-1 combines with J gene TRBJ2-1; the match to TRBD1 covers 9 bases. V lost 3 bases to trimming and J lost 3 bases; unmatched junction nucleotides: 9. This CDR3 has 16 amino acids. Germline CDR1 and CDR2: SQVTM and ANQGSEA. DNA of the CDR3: TGCAGCGTTGAGGGACAGGGACCGCTTGACTACAATGAGCAGTTCTTC. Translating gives CSVEGQGPLDYNEQFF.

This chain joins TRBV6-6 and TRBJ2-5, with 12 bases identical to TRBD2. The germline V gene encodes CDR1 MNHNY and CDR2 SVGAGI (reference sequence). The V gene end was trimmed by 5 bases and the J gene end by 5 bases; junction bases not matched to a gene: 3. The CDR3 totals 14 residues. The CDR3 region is CASSPSGRVETQYF. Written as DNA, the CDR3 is TGTGCCAGCAGTCCTAGCGGGAGGGTTGAGACCCAGTACTTC.

Written as DNA, the CDR3 is TGTGCCAGCAGTTACTCCCGCAAGCGCTCCTATAATTCACCCCTCCACTTT. Translating gives CASSYSRKRSYNSPLHF. The chain recombines TRBV6-5 with TRBJ1-6; D is unclear. Germline V lookup: CDR1 MNHEY, CDR2 SVGAGI. The CDR3 is 17 residues long. V was pared by 0 bases and J by 0 bases, with 9 bases between.

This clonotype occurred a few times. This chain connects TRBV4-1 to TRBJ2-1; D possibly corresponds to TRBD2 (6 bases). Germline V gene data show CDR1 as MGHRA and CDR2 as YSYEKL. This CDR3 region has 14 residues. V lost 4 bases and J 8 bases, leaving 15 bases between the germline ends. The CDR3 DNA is TGCGCCAGCAGCCTTAGGGACTCTAGAGATGAGCAGTTCTTC. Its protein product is CASSLRDSRDEQFF.